The clone carrying this T cell receptor beta chain has more than one count but fewer than ten. These data come from a study of shared clonotypes between healthy human individuals. Produced via immunoSEQ multiplex PCR; TCRdb's table is partial and in-frame only. The sample lists 650,000 to 800,000 clones; around 77% were seen once. The CDR3 is 16 residues long. The J segment lost 6 bases and the V segment lost 3 bases, leaving 8 bases of the junction unmatched. CDR1 is SGHNT, CDR2 YYREEE, per germline (reference sequence). The clonotype originates from a woman between 25 and 40 years old in good health. This sequence joins TRBV5-4 and TRBJ2-1, with 11 positions matching TRBD2. The material sequenced was memory CD4+ T cells sorted from blood. Subset reported: CD45RA-negative fraction. CDR3 in amino acids: CASSSITSGRGNEQFF. DNA for the CDR3: TGTGCCAGCAGCTCCATAACTAGCGGGAGAGGCAATGAGCAGTTCTTC.